The 6 T cell receptor beta chains in this list originate from one sample, sequenced in a study of blood T cells in healthy people across ages. Primers used in a second PCR of roughly 7 to 11 cycles were a sample-barcoded 5' primer and a J-beta primer mix. TCRdb called the 5' RACE reads again in MiXCR, with one record for every CDR3 protein. The table records around 1.5 million distinct CDR3 sequences, almost 60% of them present only once. Sequencing was carried out using blood. The receptors here all came from a man between 18 and 29 years old in good health.

V usage is TRBV7-9 and J usage is TRBJ1-4; possible D gene TRBD1, 6 bases. Germline CDR1 is SEHNR and CDR2 is FQNEAQ (reference sequence). CDR3 length: 15 amino acids. V was pared by 5 bases and J by 7 bases, with 17 bases between. DNA for the CDR3: TGTGCCAGCAGCGAAGGGGGACCGTCAGGTGAAAAACTGTTTTTT. Its translation: CASSEGGPSGEKLFF.

The chain links TRBV7-8 to TRBJ2-7; 10 positions match TRBD2. J gave up 2 bases and V 1 base, and 5 bases lay outside the gene matches. CDR1 is SGHVS, CDR2 FQNEAQ, per germline. The CDR3 loop spans 16 amino acids. The DNA of the CDR3 is TGTGCCAGCAGCTTAGTTGGACTAGCGGAAGCCTACGAGCAGTACTTC. Encoded protein: CASSLVGLAEAYEQYF. The entire variable domain, with the rest obtained from reference TRBV7-8 and TRBJ2-7, is as follows: GAGVSQSPRYKVAKRGQDVALRCDPISGHVSLFWYQQALGQGPEFLTYFQNEAQLDKSGLPSDRFFAERPEGSVSTLKIQRTQQEDSAVYLCASSLVGLAEAYEQYFGPGTRLTVT.

The genes are TRBV15 and TRBJ2-3; no reliable D call. CDR3 length: 15 residues. V dropped 9 bases and J dropped 0 bases, with 16 bases sitting between them. Germline V gene lookup returns CDR1 LNHNV and CDR2 YYDKDF (reference sequence). In DNA form, the CDR3 reads TGTGCCACGGGGAAAGGGTATACTAGCACAGATACGCAGTATTTT. Translating gives CATGKGYTSTDTQYF.

The gene calls are TRBV28 and TRBJ1-2; 8 positions match TRBD1. The trim removed 6 bases at V and 6 bases at J, leaving 6 bases unmatched. CDR3 size: 13 residues. Germline CDR1 reads MDHEN; CDR2 reads SYDVKM. The CDR3: CASRPQGQDGYTF. The CDR3 DNA follows: TGTGCCAGCAGACCCCAGGGACAGGATGGCTACACCTTC.

J is TRBJ2-3 and V is TRBV4-2; 12 bases map to TRBD1. The length of the CDR3 is 16 residues. Losses at the gene ends were 5 bases for V and 6 bases for J; bases not matched to a gene: 9. The V gene's germline CDR1 is LGHNA and CDR2 YNFKEQ. CDR3 DNA sequence: TGTGCCAGCAGCTATGGGACAGGGGGCAGTGGGGATACGCAGTATTTT. This codes for CASSYGTGGSGDTQYF.

The chain couples TRBV7-2 to TRBJ2-2; D unclear. V shed 1 base and J shed 2 bases, with 5 bases lying between them. The germline V gene has CDR1 SGHTA and CDR2 FQGNSA. This CDR3 region has 14 residues. CDR3 region: CASSLDINTGELFF. The CDR3 coding sequence is TGTGCCAGCAGCTTAGATATCAACACCGGGGAGCTGTTTTTT.